Sequencing of this T cell receptor (beta chain) was carried out in a study of cytomegalovirus exposure and HLA in healthy donors. Missing from this donor's record is the CMV serostatus. This clone has only one observation. Its matching antigen is unknown. PCR was performed using 60 Vbeta and 13 Jbeta primers. Repertoires were generated with immunoSEQ multiplex PCR, while TCRdb's copy carries only in-frame clones and drops some. Among about 140,000 clones listed, 73% were seen once. V lost 6 bases to trimming and J lost 8 bases, with 18 bases between them. This CDR3 is 14 amino acids long. Per germline, CDR1 SGHRS and CDR2 YFSETQ. Whole-study findings and limits: A later analysis, which compared TCR beta chains of equal frequency, found the HLA-associated ones more clonally expanded. Later on, analysis showed that most CMV-associated TCR beta chains appeared to be HLA-restricted. Researchers reported in a later analysis that a missense DCLRE1C variant was tied to TCR beta V- and J-gene trimming.

This TCR was recovered from a human donor in good health. This rearrangement joins TRBV5-1 to TRBJ2-1; weak D call: TRBD2 (6 bases). The sequenced sample was PBMCs. This CDR3 reads CASTLHGGIDEQFF. CDR3 sequence (DNA): TGCGCCAGCACCCTACACGGGGGTATAGATGAGCAGTTCTTC.